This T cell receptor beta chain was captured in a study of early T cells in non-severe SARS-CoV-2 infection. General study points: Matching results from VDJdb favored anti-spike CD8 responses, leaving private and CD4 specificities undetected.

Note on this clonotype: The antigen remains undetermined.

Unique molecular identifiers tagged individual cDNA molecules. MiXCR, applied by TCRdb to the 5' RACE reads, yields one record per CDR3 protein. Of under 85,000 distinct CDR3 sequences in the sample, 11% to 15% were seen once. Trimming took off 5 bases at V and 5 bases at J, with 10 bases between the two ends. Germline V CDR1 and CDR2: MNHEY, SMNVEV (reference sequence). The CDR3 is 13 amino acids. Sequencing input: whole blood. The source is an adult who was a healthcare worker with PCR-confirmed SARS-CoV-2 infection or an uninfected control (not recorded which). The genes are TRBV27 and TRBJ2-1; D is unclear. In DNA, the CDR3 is TGTGCCAGCAGTCTACTGCCTGACAATGAGCAGTTCTTC. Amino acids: CASSLLPDNEQFF.